The source of this T cell receptor beta chain is a study of blood T cell repertoires in COVID-19. Study at large: Sources were T cells, B-cell-depleted T cells, or PBMCs; the material itself was cDNA or gDNA.

The data were produced by immunoSEQ multiplex PCR, yet TCRdb's version contains in-frame clones alone and is incomplete. The table has tens of thousands of clones, roughly 78% seen once. V was clipped by 5 bases and J by 10 bases; unmatched bases: 6. The CDR3 loop spans 13 amino acids. CDR1 and CDR2 from the germline V gene are KGHSH and LQKENI. Sequenced: peripheral blood. The TCR was taken from a man aged 55 to 70 with acute or convalescent COVID-19. This chain joins TRBV18 and TRBJ2-2; 8 bases align to TRBD1. The CDR3 DNA reads TGTGCCAGCTCATCAGGACAGGGAGAGGAGCTGTTTTTT. The encoded protein is CASSSGQGEELFF.